This T cell receptor beta chain is from a study of regulatory T cells in long-lasting Graves disease. This clonotype was recorded many times. Time point specified: persistent/refractory GD, antithyroid drugs over 5 years with positive TRAb. The TCR library used RNA extracted from PBMCs. About 8.8 milliliters of peripheral blood were drawn into EDTA tubes. Assembly of TCR beta libraries relied on iRepertoire HTBI primers together with Arm-PCR of CDR3 regions. In TCRdb, the multiplex PCR reads were re-called with MiXCR into one record per CDR3 protein. The top ten hold roughly three fifths of the sample, which has roughly 300,000 distinct CDR3 sequences, roughly a fifth seen once. This TCR was sampled from a female donor with Graves disease. The sequences come from peripheral blood mononuclear cells (PBMCs), collected when the disease was refractory, from a patient treated with antithyroid drugs.

For the CDR3, the DNA is TGTGCCAGCAGTCCCAGGGGGCACGGGACTGAAGCTTTCTTT. This codes for CASSPRGHGTEAFF. This rearrangement joins TRBV27 to TRBJ1-1, with 8 bases that match TRBD1. This CDR3 is 14 amino acids long. In germline, CDR1 is MNHEY, CDR2 SMNVEV (reference sequence). The J segment lost 5 bases and the V segment lost 5 bases, leaving 7 bases of the junction unmatched.